The 14 T cell receptor beta chains below come from one sample, sequenced in a study of response to subunit inactivated influenza vaccine. Each CDR3 protein is one row after TCRdb ran MiXCR on the RT-PCR reads. This table has roughly 500,000 distinct CDR3 sequences, more than 15% appearing once. Sequenced material: CD4+ T cells sorted from PBMCs, taken roughly 24 months after vaccination. Receptor source: a man aged 50 to 75 who received an inactivated influenza vaccine.

This sequence joins TRBV6-1 and TRBJ1-2, with 8 bases matching TRBD1. V was pared by 8 bases and J by 5 bases, with 4 bases of the junction left unmatched. Germline CDR1 and CDR2: MNHNS and SASEGT. CDR3 length equals 12 residues. CDR3 residues: CASRGDRYGYTF. The CDR3 DNA reads TGTGCCAGCCGGGGGGACAGGTATGGCTACACCTTC.

This rearrangement joins TRBV10-3 to TRBJ2-7, with D possibly matching TRBD1 (6 bases). The germline V gene has CDR1 ENHRY and CDR2 SYGVKD. V lost 7 bases and J 5 bases, leaving 18 bases between the germline ends. The CDR3 is made up of 14 amino acids. This CDR3 reads CAITNTGIVDEQYF. CDR3 nucleotide sequence: TGTGCCATCACCAACACAGGGATAGTAGACGAGCAGTACTTC.

The chain links TRBV27 to TRBJ2-7, with a tentative D call TRBD1 (6 bases). The CDR3 covers 14 residues. Germline assignment: CDR1 MNHEY and CDR2 SMNVEV (reference sequence). V shed 3 bases and J shed 2 bases, with 11 bases lying between them. CDR3 DNA sequence: TGTGCCAGCAGTTTTCTGGACAGACCCTACGAGCAGTACTTC. Protein sequence: CASSFLDRPYEQYF.

The genes are TRBV5-6 and TRBJ1-1; 7 bases line up with TRBD1. This CDR3 region has 12 residues. Germline V lookup: CDR1 SGHDT, CDR2 YYEEEE. V lost 2 bases to trimming and J lost 9 bases; unmatched junction nucleotides: 4. CDR3 region: CASSFGQAKAFF. The CDR3, as DNA: TGTGCCAGCAGCTTTGGACAGGCTAAAGCTTTCTTT. The full variable domain, with the rest looked up from reference TRBV5-6 and TRBJ1-1, is DAGVTQSPTHLIKTRGQQVTLRCSPKSGHDTVSWYQQALGQGPQFIFQYYEEEERQRGNFPDRFSGHQFPNYSSELNVNALLLGDSALYLCASSFGQAKAFFGQGTRLTVV.

This clonotype occurred many times. The gene calls are TRBV15 and TRBJ2-1; D gene uncertain. The CDR3 covers 14 residues. Trimming cost V 0 bases and J 6 bases, with 9 bases left between them. Germline assignment: CDR1 LNHNV and CDR2 YYDKDF (reference sequence). This CDR3 is CATSRESPRNEQFF. The CDR3 DNA reads as TGTGCCACCAGCAGAGAAAGTCCCCGCAATGAGCAGTTCTTC.

Note on this clonotype: At one of its ends the junction is not consistent with the germline gene, which may arise from a read error. The chain carries TRBV4-2 and TRBJ2-5; 14 nucleotides line up with TRBD2. There are 17 residues in the CDR3. Germline CDR1 is LGHNA and CDR2 is YNFKEQ. CDR3 bases: TGTGCCAGCAGCCAAGGTTCAGGACTAGCGGGAGGAGAGACCAAGTACTTC. Its translation is CASSQGSGLAGGETKYF.

The chain combines TRBV28 with TRBJ2-5; D is uncertain. The length of the CDR3 is 12 residues. V was shortened by 5 bases and J by 5 bases, with 9 bases between the two germline ends. Germline values: CDR1 MDHEN, CDR2 SYDVKM. Here the CDR3 DNA reads TGTGCCAGCAGTCAAACCTTGGAGACCCAGTACTTC. Protein sequence: CASSQTLETQYF.

This chain connects TRBV11-2 to TRBJ2-1; 10 bases line up with TRBD2. After removal of 7 bases from V and 9 bases from J, the junction contained 6 bases not matched to a gene. Per the germline V gene, CDR1 is SGHAT and CDR2 is FQNNGV. The CDR3 sequence is 13 residues long. This chain's CDR3 is CASNPRLAGEQFF. The CDR3 DNA follows: TGTGCCAGCAATCCACGACTAGCGGGTGAGCAGTTCTTC. Based on the CDR3 plus reference TRBV11-2 and TRBJ2-1, the full variable domain is EAGVAQSPRYKIIEKRQSVAFWCNPISGHATLYWYQQILGQGPKLLIQFQNNGVVDDSQLPKDRFSAERLKGVDSTLKIQPAKLEDSAVYLCASNPRLAGEQFFGPGTRLTVL.

CDR3 nucleotides: TGTGCCAGCAGCCAAGATCGCGGACAGCAAGAGACCCAGTACTTC. This sequence encodes CASSQDRGQQETQYF. The J gene is TRBJ2-5, the V gene TRBV4-2; D is possibly TRBD1 (6 bases). Germline CDR1 is LGHNA and CDR2 is YNFKEQ. The CDR3 covers 15 residues. The V gene lost 0 bases and the J gene lost 2 bases, with 10 bases spanning the gap.

This clonotype was recorded once. A read error may account for a junction end that differs from germline. The chain is built from TRBV7-2 and TRBJ2-5; perhaps TRBD2 as D (7 bases). Germline CDR1 and CDR2: SGHTA and FQGNSA. The CDR3 is 16 residues long. The CDR3 nucleotides read TGTGCCAGCAGCTTACTCGCGGGGGCTGTCCAAGGGACCCAGTACTTC. Translated, it gives CASSLLAGAVQGTQYF.

This clonotype has at least ten counts. The chain uses TRBV4-1 and TRBJ1-1, with 7 nucleotides matching TRBD1. The length of the CDR3 is 17 residues. Germline V CDR1 and CDR2: MGHRA, YSYEKL. The junction had 12 bases not matched to a gene; V was cut back by 3 bases and J by 2 bases. In DNA, the CDR3 is TGCGCCAGCAGCCACCATCCGACAGGGTTGAAAAACACTGAAGCTTTCTTT. Protein product: CASSHHPTGLKNTEAFF.

The genes are TRBV28 and TRBJ1-6; D is unclear. CDR1 and CDR2 (germline): MDHEN, SYDVKM. CDR3 size: 13 residues. V lost 3 bases to trimming and J lost 13 bases, with 13 bases between them. The CDR3: CASSFEARAPLHF. CDR3 in DNA: TGTGCCAGCAGTTTTGAGGCCCGAGCCCCCCTCCACTTT.

V gene TRBV10-3 combines with J gene TRBJ2-7; maybe TRBD2 (6 bases). The CDR3 covers 15 residues. Germline V gives CDR1 ENHRY, CDR2 SYGVKD. V was trimmed by 6 bases and J by 0 bases, leaving 15 bases between them. The DNA of the CDR3 is TGTGCCATCAGCGCGGGAACCTTAAACTCCTACGAGCAGTACTTC. Amino acid sequence: CAISAGTLNSYEQYF.

This clonotype has at least ten counts. The rearrangement links TRBV6-1 to TRBJ2-5, with D perhaps matching TRBD2 (6 bases). The CDR3 covers 14 residues. Trimming shortened V by 4 bases and J by 5 bases, and 14 bases separated the two germline ends. Germline V gene lookup returns CDR1 MNHNS and CDR2 SASEGT. CDR3 sequence reads: CASSGTMGIETQYF. CDR3 coding DNA: TGTGCCAGCAGTGGGACTATGGGTATCGAGACCCAGTACTTC.